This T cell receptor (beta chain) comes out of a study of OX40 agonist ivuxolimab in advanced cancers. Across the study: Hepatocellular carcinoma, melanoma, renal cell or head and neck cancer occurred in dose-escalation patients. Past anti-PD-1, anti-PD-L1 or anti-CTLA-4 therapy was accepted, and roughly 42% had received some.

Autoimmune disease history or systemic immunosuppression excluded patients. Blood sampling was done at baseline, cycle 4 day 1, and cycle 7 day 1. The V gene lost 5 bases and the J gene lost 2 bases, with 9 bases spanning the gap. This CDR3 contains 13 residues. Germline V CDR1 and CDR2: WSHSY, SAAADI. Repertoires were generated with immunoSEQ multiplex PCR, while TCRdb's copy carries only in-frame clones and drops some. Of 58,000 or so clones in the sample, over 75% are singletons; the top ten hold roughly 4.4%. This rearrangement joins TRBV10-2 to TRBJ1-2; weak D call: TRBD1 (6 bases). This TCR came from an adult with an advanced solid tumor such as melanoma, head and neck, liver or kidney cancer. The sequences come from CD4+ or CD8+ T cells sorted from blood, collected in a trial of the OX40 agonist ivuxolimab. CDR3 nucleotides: TGCGCCAGCAGTCCCGACAGGAACTATGGCTACACCTTC. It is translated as CASSPDRNYGYTF.